This passage covers 11 T cell receptor beta chains from one sample sequenced in a study of regulatory T cells in long-lasting Graves disease. Specified time point: newly diagnosed GD, antithyroid drugs for less than 3 months. Extracted RNA from PBMCs served as the source of the TCR library. Combining iRepertoire HTBI primers with Arm-PCR of CDR3 regions, the authors built TCR beta libraries. TCRdb independently ran MiXCR on the multiplex PCR reads; one entry per CDR3 protein. There are 350,000 to 500,000 distinct CDR3 sequences in the sample; about 15% occur only once, and approximately 17% lies in the top ten. Another study also made use of these data, one on T cells in Graves' hyperthyroidism and ophthalmopathy.

The specimen comprised peripheral blood mononuclear cells (PBMCs), sampled at new diagnosis, from a patient treated with antithyroid drugs. These receptors all come from a woman aged 45-59 years with Graves disease.

The sample holds a few counts of this clonotype. The rearrangement links TRBV10-3 to TRBJ2-2, with TRBD1 matching 9 bases. Trimming at V came to 6 bases and at J to 1 base, leaving 3 bases not matched to a gene. CDR1 and CDR2 from the germline V gene are ENHRY and SYGVKD. The CDR3 length is 15 residues. Here the CDR3 reads CAIRPGQGNTGELFF. CDR3 DNA sequence: TGTGCCATCAGACCGGGACAGGGGAACACCGGGGAGCTGTTTTTT.

This clonotype was detected many times. The rearrangement links TRBV27 to TRBJ1-6; D not certain. The CDR3 length is 14 residues. From germline, CDR1 is MNHEY and CDR2 SMNVEV (reference sequence). V was pared by 2 bases and J by 7 bases, with 9 bases between. The CDR3 sequence is CASSLRVENSPLHF. CDR3 sequence (DNA): TGTGCCAGCAGTTTAAGGGTTGAGAATTCACCCCTCCACTTT.

The table lists this clonotype with a few counts. This sequence joins TRBV14 and TRBJ2-1, with TRBD2 matching over 9 bases. The ends lost 1 base at V and 8 bases at J; junction bases unmatched: 9. CDR1 SGHDN and CDR2 FVKESK come from the germline V gene. The CDR3 consists of 16 residues. The CDR3 protein is CASSQVGGLAIDEQFF. CDR3 coding DNA: TGTGCCAGCAGCCAAGTGGGGGGACTAGCTATTGATGAGCAGTTCTTC.

This clonotype has a count of ten or more. The V gene is TRBV7-3, the J gene TRBJ2-1; 7 nucleotides line up with TRBD2. This CDR3 has 15 residues. Germline-derived CDR1 and CDR2 are SGHTA and FQGTGA. Trimming cost V 4 bases and J 4 bases; bases outside gene matches: 7. This CDR3 reads CASSSGLVGYNEQFF. The CDR3 coding sequence is TGTGCCAGCAGCTCCGGACTAGTCGGTTACAATGAGCAGTTCTTC.

There are many counts of this clonotype. One end of the junction varies from germline; a read error may be responsible. This rearrangement joins TRBV5-1 to TRBJ1-1; 11 nucleotides line up with TRBD1. CDR3 size: 15 residues. Germline lookup yields CDR1 SGHRS and CDR2 YFSETQ. The DNA of the CDR3 is TGTGCCAGCAGCATTGGACAGGGGGCGAATACTGAAGCTTTCTTT. This gives the protein CASSIGQGANTEAFF.

Note on this clonotype: Possible read error: a much larger clone is one base away. The rearrangement links TRBV7-9 to TRBJ1-2; D unclear. The CDR3 totals 15 residues. CDR1 is SEHNR and CDR2 is FQNEAQ in the germline V gene (reference sequence). In nucleotides, the CDR3 is TGTGCCAGCGGCTTAAGGGATCATGCCAACTATGACTACACCTTC. As protein: CASGLRDHANYDYTF.

This clonotype was observed at least ten times. The chain is built from TRBV27 and TRBJ2-3, with D perhaps matching TRBD1 or TRBD2 (5 bases each). CDR3 size: 15 residues. V lost 5 bases and J lost 6, with 18 bases in between. Germline lookup yields CDR1 MNHEY and CDR2 SMNVEV (reference sequence). DNA for the CDR3: TGTGCCAGCAGTCTGGGGACGGTGGGTACGGATACGCAGTATTTT. Translating gives CASSLGTVGTDTQYF.

This clonotype was found many times. V gene TRBV24-1 combines with J gene TRBJ2-3; no firm D call. The CDR3 loop spans 12 amino acids. The V gene lost 5 bases and the J gene lost 0 bases, with 2 bases spanning the gap. The V gene's germline CDR1 is KGHDR and CDR2 SFDVKD. The CDR3 spells CATSGSTDTQYF. The CDR3 region has the DNA TGTGCCACCAGTGGTAGCACAGATACGCAGTATTTT.

In its sample, this clonotype was seen many times. The chain carries TRBV3-1 and TRBJ2-7, with 11 nucleotides matching TRBD1. The germline V gene encodes CDR1 LGHDT and CDR2 YNNKEL (reference sequence). V trimming: 4 bases; J trimming: 1 base; junction bases outside the gene matches: 6. The CDR3 runs to 16 residues. The CDR3 coding sequence is TGTGCCAGCAGCCCCCGGACAGGGGGCCGATCCTACGAGCAGTACTTC. It translates to CASSPRTGGRSYEQYF.

The chain carries TRBV20-1 and TRBJ2-5, with D maybe TRBD2 (5 bases). Trimming took 3 bases from V and 5 from J, leaving 22 bases between them. Germline CDR1 DFQATT, CDR2 SNEGSKA (reference sequence). The CDR3 loop spans 16 amino acids. This CDR3 reads CSASPPATYRGETQYF. Written as DNA, the CDR3 is TGCAGTGCTAGTCCCCCCGCGACTTACCGAGGGGAGACCCAGTACTTC.

The chain couples TRBV20-1 to TRBJ2-7; the D is unclear. V was shortened by 1 base and J by 2 bases, with 15 bases between the two germline ends. Germline V CDR1 and CDR2: DFQATT, SNEGSKA (reference sequence). CDR3 size: 15 residues. CDR3 sequence (DNA): TGCAGTGCTAGAGGCGAACGTGGTAAAACCTACGAGCAGTACTTC. Its protein is CSARGERGKTYEQYF.